A single sample gave rise to the 4 T cell receptor beta chains below, sequenced in a study of OX40 agonist ivuxolimab in advanced cancers. Profiling relied on immunoSEQ multiplex PCR, and the TCRdb table lists in-frame clones only, not all of them. The sample comprises about 99,000 clones, roughly 90% of which are singletons, and roughly 0.33% rests with the top ten. Source: CD4+ or CD8+ T cells sorted from blood, taken in a trial of the OX40 agonist ivuxolimab. Receptors originate from an adult with an advanced solid tumor such as melanoma, head and neck, liver or kidney cancer.

The chain joins TRBV18 to TRBJ2-7; no firm D call. Per germline, CDR1 KGHSH and CDR2 LQKENI. The V and J ends lost 0 bases and 2 bases respectively, with 5 bases between them. The CDR3 covers 13 residues. This chain's CDR3 is CASSPPFPYEQYF. The CDR3 nucleotides are TGTGCCAGCTCACCACCGTTCCCCTACGAGCAGTACTTC.

The chain combines TRBV11-2 with TRBJ1-5; D perhaps matches TRBD1 (5 bases). The ends were cut back, 0 bases at V and 2 bases at J, with 5 bases in the middle. Germline V gene data show CDR1 as SGHAT and CDR2 as FQNNGV. The CDR3 runs to 14 residues. As DNA, the CDR3 is TGTGCCAGCAGCTTAGAGGGGGGCAATCAGCCCCAGCATTTT. This codes for CASSLEGGNQPQHF.

In DNA, the CDR3 is TGTGCCAGCACTTTTGGTGAGAACACTGAAGCTTTCTTT. Encoded protein: CASTFGENTEAFF. This chain joins TRBV2 and TRBJ1-1; D uncertain. The CDR3 has 13 amino acids. Germline values: CDR1 SNHLY, CDR2 FYNNEI. Trimming removed 7 bases from V and 1 base from J, with 10 bases in between.

This chain connects TRBV9 to TRBJ2-5, with D possibly being TRBD2 (6 bases). V was cut by 7 bases and J by 5 bases, with 6 bases left in between. CDR3 length: 10 residues. Germline assignment: CDR1 SGDLS and CDR2 YYNGEE. The CDR3 loop is CASGGETQYF. DNA of the CDR3: TGTGCCAGCGGAGGGGAGACCCAGTACTTC.